This TCR beta chain was obtained from a study of STAT3 mutations in large granular lymphocyte leukemia. General observations from the study: No sample exists from the first appearance of each clone. Persisting codominant clonotypes may have hidden a small pathogenic clone. In T-cell large granular lymphocyte leukemia, about half of patients showed multiple immunodominant subclonotypes. Variable sampling intervals and differing treatment regimens complicated linking therapy response to TCR clonal burden changes.

The CDR3 is 14 residues long. Looked up from germline, CDR1 is SGHRS and CDR2 is YFSETQ. With 0 bases removed from V and 6 bases from J, the gap between germline ends came to 12 bases. Around 41,000 productive templates were obtained per sample on average. The assay was immunoSEQ multiplex PCR, and TCRdb's table has in-frame clones only and misses some. The table shows approximately 9,100 clones, with about 92% occurring only once. This clone occurred once. Its antigen is unidentified. The TCR sequence derives from a man aged 55 to 70 with T-cell large granular lymphocyte leukemia. Some clones in this sample may be carry-over from other donors' samples. The sequencing sample was made of peripheral blood mononuclear cells. V gene TRBV5-1 combines with J gene TRBJ1-2; D is ambiguous. The CDR3 DNA follows: TGCGCCAGCAGCTTGGCGGTTTTGCAGGATGGCTACACCTTC. Its translation: CASSLAVLQDGYTF.